One TCR beta chain is described in this entry. This sample is drawn from a study of blood T cell repertoires in COVID-19. Overall study context: The United States, Italy and Spain were the sources of the acute and convalescent COVID-19 samples.

CDR3 size: 12 residues. The germline gives CDR1 KGHDR, CDR2 SFDVKD. V dropped 7 bases and J dropped 3; count of bases not matched to a gene: 0. The data were produced by immunoSEQ multiplex PCR, yet TCRdb's version contains in-frame clones alone and is incomplete. The profile shows 220,000 or so clones, 80% to 85% of them singletons. The chain carries TRBV24-1 and TRBJ2-5, with 8 bases that match TRBD1. The receptor was derived from a woman aged 60-75 years with acute or convalescent COVID-19. The sequenced sample was peripheral blood. CDR3 in DNA: TGTGCCACCAGGGACAGGGAAGAGACCCAGTACTTC. It is translated as CATRDREETQYF.